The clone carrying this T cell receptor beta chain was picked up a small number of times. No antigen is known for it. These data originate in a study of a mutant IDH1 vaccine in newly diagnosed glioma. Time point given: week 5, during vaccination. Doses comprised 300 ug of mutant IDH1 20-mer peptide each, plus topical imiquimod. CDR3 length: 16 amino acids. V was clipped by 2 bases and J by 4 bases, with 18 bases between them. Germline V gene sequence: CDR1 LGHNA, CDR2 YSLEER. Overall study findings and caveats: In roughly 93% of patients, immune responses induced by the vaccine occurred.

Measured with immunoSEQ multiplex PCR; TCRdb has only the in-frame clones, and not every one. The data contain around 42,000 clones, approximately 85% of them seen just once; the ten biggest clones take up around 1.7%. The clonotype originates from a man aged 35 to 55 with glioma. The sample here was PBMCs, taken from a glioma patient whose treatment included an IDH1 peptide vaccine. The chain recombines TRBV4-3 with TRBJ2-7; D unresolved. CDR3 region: CASSQSRVLLGYEQYF. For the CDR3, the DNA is TGCGCCAGCAGCCAATCCAGAGTGCTCCTAGGGTACGAGCAGTACTTC.